This T cell receptor beta chain was obtained from a study of glioma-infiltrating T cells. General study points: Gliomas, especially low-grade, showed above-expected tissue-blood divergence; non-neoplastic patients showed below.

Amplification of TCR alpha and beta CDR3 regions from RNA used iRepertoire nested multiplex PCR. Input was roughly 100-450 ng of tissue mRNA or PBMC total RNA. TCRdb recomputed calls from the multiplex PCR reads with MiXCR, one row per CDR3 protein. The sample yields 93,000 or so distinct CDR3 sequences, less than 30% seen once. This clonotype was recorded once. The antigen remains unidentified. This may arise from a read error, as a much more abundant clone is one base away. V was pared by 1 base and J by 13 bases, with 22 bases between. The CDR3 consists of 15 residues. Germline CDR1 and CDR2: MDHEN and SYDVKM.

Sequences were obtained from glioma tissue, nonneoplastic brain tissue, or PBMCs (not recorded which). The V gene is TRBV28, the J gene TRBJ2-5; TRBD1 is a possible D gene (6 bases). This clonotype was obtained from a human donor with low-grade glioma or glioblastoma, undergoing nonglioma brain surgery, or in good health (not recorded which). The CDR3 region is CASSLYRQDAYERYF. The CDR3 DNA reads as TGTGCCAGCAGTTTATATCGACAGGACGCCTACGAGCGGTACTTC.